This section outlines one T cell receptor beta chain sequence together with its context. A few counts support this clone. Its binding antigen is unknown. Per-base quality was not reported, and no clone a single base away is much larger than it. The source of the sample is a study of beta chain features in type 1 diabetes (dated by TCRdb to between 2017 and 2018). For context, the study as a whole: No differences in mean age, gender distribution, total cell number or subset yield were found between patients and healthy donors. Whereas all 28 donors provided naive and central memory subsets, regulatory and stem cell-like memory subsets were isolated from just 8 patients and roughly eight healthy donors. A total of about 99,000,000 sorted cells were examined across all samples, and RNA yield correlated strongly with the number of cells per subset. In the study, TCRB repertoires of sorted circulating CD4+ T cell subsets from recently diagnosed type 1 diabetes patients were compared with those of matched healthy donors. Study-wide conclusions, independent of this receptor: The naive, central memory and regulatory TCRB repertoires appeared to resemble one another more closely among patients than among healthy donors. Because the HLA sub-analyses included only small numbers of individuals, any influence of HLA type on TCRB rearrangement was left unresolved. Because cDNA was sequenced instead of genomic DNA, highly expressing activated cells could be over-represented, though the groups showed no difference in activation or CD3 levels. A moderate but significant shortening of TCRB CDR3 length was observed in type 1 diabetes patients in all four CD4+ subsets. PCR may preferentially amplify shorter templates, but because patient and control samples were amplified and corrected together, any resulting skew would affect both groups equally. Patients with type 1 diabetes made fewer insertions and deleted more nucleotides at VDJ recombination sites, implying thymic rearrangement abnormalities.

From each donor, a single peripheral blood sample of about 100 mL on average was drawn into heparinised tubes. A BD FACSAria II was used to sort naive, central memory, regulatory and stem cell-like memory CD4+ T cells with a panel that included CD45RO, CCR7, CD25, CD127, CD95 and CD27. All sorted populations exceeded 95% purity. PBMCs were isolated right away by Lymphoprep density gradient centrifugation and were stained directly, without culture. So that batch effects would be minimized, each experiment stained and sorted samples in pairs, pairing one healthy donor with one patient. The germline V gene specifies SGDLS as CDR1 and YYNGEE as CDR2. Relative to germline, V is 0 bases shorter and J is 7 bases shorter, with 16 bases between their ends. The CDR3 numbers 16 residues from cysteine through phenylalanine. The entry retains the CDR3 DNA only, 48 bases that are in frame from base 1. All of the isolated RNA was reverse transcribed with the High Capacity cDNA Reverse Transcription Kit, so expressed TCRB transcripts were sequenced. Deep immunoSEQ sequencing was applied to naive, central memory and regulatory T cell samples, giving an average of roughly 3.5 million total reads per sample. Sorted cells were lysed in RLT buffer and RNA was extracted with DNase-treated RNeasy Micro or Mini kits, depending on cell number. Each cell subset was processed separately to prevent cross-contamination, with patient and healthy donor samples processed together. Using the immunoSEQ multiplex PCR, TCRB sequences were amplified from cDNA into 87-bp fragments spanning the CDR3 region. Amplicons were sequenced on the Illumina HiSeq platform. The original methods were these. PCR bias was computationally corrected using synthetic template baselines, reads within Hamming distance 2 were collapsed, and singletons that could not be merged were discarded. By aligning reads against IMGT, V, D and J genes, CDR3 length, and insertions or deletions at six rearrangement sites were assigned. Within each subset, clonotype counts were normalized to sorted cell number, and only after that were true diversity and Gini coefficients computed with the tcR R package. The overlap coefficient, calculated on TCRB nucleotide sequences, was used to measure repertoire sharing. Out-of-frame TCRB sequences from naive cells were analyzed as a proxy for the pre-selection repertoire. The clones in this table, taken by TCRdb from immuneACCESS, are in-frame only. Not every clone is retained; where verified, under half of the shortfall comes from an unresolved V gene, and the cause of the rest is unknown. Clonal size and the V and J genes are those of that table, whereas D and trimming came from the DNA. This sample holds 630,000 or so clones; more than 13% were observed only once. The leading ten clones occupy 0.035% to 0.045% of the sample.

The rearranged segments are TRBV9 and TRBJ2-2; matching of 7 bases hints at TRBD1 as the D gene. The source of this sequence is a young man with type 1 diabetes. The sequenced sample was naive CD4+ T cells from blood. Interpreted using the paper, the cell subset or site label stands for: true naive CD4+ T cells. Here the CDR3 is given as CASSVGRGAPIGELFF. DNA sequence: TGTGCCAGCAGCGTAGGCAGGGGGGCGCCGATCGGGGAGCTGTTTTTT.